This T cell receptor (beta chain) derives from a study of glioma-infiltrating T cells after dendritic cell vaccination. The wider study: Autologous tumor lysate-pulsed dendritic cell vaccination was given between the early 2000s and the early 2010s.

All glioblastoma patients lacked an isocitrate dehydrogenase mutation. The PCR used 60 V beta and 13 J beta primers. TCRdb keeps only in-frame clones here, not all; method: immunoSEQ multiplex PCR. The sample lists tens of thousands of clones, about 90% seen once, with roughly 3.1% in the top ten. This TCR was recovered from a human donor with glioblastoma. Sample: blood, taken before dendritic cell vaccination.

The chain's CDR3 is CASSGGLEQFF. The CDR3 DNA sequence: TGTGCCAGCAGCGGGGGACTTGAGCAGTTCTTC. The chain combines TRBV5-6 with TRBJ2-1, with D perhaps matching TRBD2 (6 bases). Trimming pared 4 bases from V and 9 bases from J, leaving 8 bases between. Germline V gene lookup returns CDR1 SGHDT and CDR2 YYEEEE. This CDR3 spans 11 amino acids.